This note documents a single T cell receptor (beta chain) sequence. It lacks a known antigen. One base away there is no much larger clone; base qualities are not given. This specimen belongs to a study of blood T cell repertoires in COVID-19 (dated by TCRdb to between 2020 and 2021). Background for the entire study: Collaborator samples came from the United States, Italy and Spain and covered acute and convalescent phases of COVID-19. The material from the prospective study consisted of cDNA or gDNA derived from T cells, B-cell-depleted T cells, or PBMCs. The repertoires were released in a freely available public database meant as a resource for research on the immune response to SARS-CoV-2. The dataset comprised deeply sampled blood TCRbeta repertoires from subjects exposed to, actively infected with, or recovered from COVID-19. The samples were drawn from the first 160 participants of the ongoing ImmuneRACE study and from under 1,500 subjects provided by 6 global collaborators. Where available, HLA class I and class II types were taken from metadata supplied by the sample provider and were not determined by assay-based typing. A de-identified subject ID, COVID-19 status, age in years and sex were almost always included in the sample metadata.

TCRbeta CDR3 regions were amplified from genomic DNA by means of the immunoSEQ Assay, a bias-controlled multiplex PCR. In the original analysis: Nucleated cell counts per sample were estimated from amplification of reference gene primers within the assay. To quantify the absolute abundance of each unique TCRbeta CDR3 rearrangement, sequence reads were collapsed and filtered. Productive Simpson clonality was computed per sample as the square root of Simpson's diversity index over productive rearrangements. TCRdb took this table from immuneACCESS and kept in-frame rearrangements with V and J called. Such tables lack part of the clones; where checked against another copy, unresolved V genes explain under half of the gap, and the rest is unexplained. V and J calls and clone size come straight from that table; D and trimming were deduced from the DNA. This sample is represented by 150,000 or so clones; 86% of them were singletons. The top ten clonotypes cover around 6.6% of the sample.

The research as a whole found: The quantity of clinical and demographic metadata differed by source and by participant and was supplied without curation.

The collaborating institutions used their own protocols to collect whole blood in K2EDTA tubes. For TCRbeta analysis, collaborators shipped samples as frozen whole blood, isolated PBMCs, or DNA extracted from either of those sample types. From cysteine to phenylalanine, the CDR3 is 17 amino acids long. The retained sequence is limited to the CDR3, 51 bases, with the frame set at the first base. Compared with germline, V lacks 4 bases and J lacks 2 bases; bases without a gene match: 14. Sequences SGHNT (CDR1) and YYREEE (CDR2) are obtained from the germline V gene (reference sequence). The sequence links TRBV5-4 to TRBJ1-2; 7 middle bases align to TRBD1. The sample taken for sequencing was peripheral blood. The receptor was isolated from a man aged 50 to 60 with active or convalescent COVID-19. The sequence in DNA is TGTGCCAGCAGCGCACCGGGACAGCTACTCTTCAACTATGGCTACACCTTC. It codes for CASSAPGQLLFNYGYTF.